The next 7 T cell receptor beta chains were all read from a single sample in a study of identical twins. MiXCR was run by TCRdb on the 5' RACE reads, yielding one entry per CDR3 protein. This table holds some 790,000 distinct CDR3 sequences, 18% found once. These data were likewise used in another study, on T cells expressing NK-cell markers.

Sequencing was carried out using PBMCs. The receptors here all came from a woman aged 18-29 years in good health.

The chain combines TRBV6-5 with TRBJ1-2, with D maybe TRBD1 (5 bases). Germline V lookup: CDR1 MNHEY, CDR2 SVGAGI. This CDR3 region has 13 residues. V lost 2 bases, J lost 3 bases, and 7 bases lay in between. The CDR3 reads CASSYIQDYGYTF. In DNA form, the CDR3 reads TGTGCCAGCAGTTACATACAGGACTATGGCTACACCTTC.

The chain employs TRBV12-3 or TRBV12-4 and TRBJ2-1; 7 bases line up with TRBD2. V gave up 5 bases and J gave up 7 bases; unmatched junction bases: 17. The CDR3 loop spans 17 amino acids. The CDR3 protein is CASSLLPTGGNGNEQFF. Here the CDR3 DNA reads TGTGCCAGCAGTCTATTACCCACGGGGGGTAACGGGAATGAGCAGTTCTTC.

The table lists this clonotype with a few counts. The chain uses TRBV6-1 and TRBJ1-1, with TRBD1 matching over 7 bases. Germline-derived CDR1 and CDR2 are MNHNS and SASEGT. The CDR3 runs 14 residues. With 11 bases clipped from V and 3 bases from J, the junction kept 12 bases outside the gene matches. DNA for the CDR3: TGTGCCGTATTCATGGGACAGAGCGACACTGAAGCTTTCTTT. Protein product: CAVFMGQSDTEAFF.

This clonotype occurred a few times. This sequence joins TRBV6-6 and TRBJ2-1; unclear D gene. V was pared by 8 bases and J by 2 bases, with 4 bases between. This CDR3 is 11 amino acids long. Germline V CDR1 and CDR2: MNHNY, SVGAGI (reference sequence). CDR3 in amino acids: CASGAYNEQFF. The CDR3 coding sequence is TGTGCCAGCGGAGCCTACAATGAGCAGTTCTTC.

This clonotype was counted between two and nine times. This chain links TRBV20-1 with TRBJ2-7; D possibly matches TRBD1 or TRBD2 (6 bases each). CDR3 length: 14 residues. Germline CDR1 DFQATT, CDR2 SNEGSKA (reference sequence). The V end was cut by 5 bases, the J end by 2 bases, with 16 bases between. This chain's CDR3 is CSALGAGYAYEQYF. CDR3 sequence (DNA): TGCAGTGCTCTGGGGGCGGGATACGCCTACGAGCAGTACTTC.

This clonotype was detected only once. The chain is built from TRBV2 and TRBJ1-1, with D uncertain. The CDR3 is 11 amino acids. The V end lost 8 bases, the J end lost 1 base, and 5 bases lay between the germline ends. CDR1 SNHLY and CDR2 FYNNEI come from the germline V gene. CDR3: CASLTNTEAFF. As DNA, the CDR3 is TGTGCCAGCTTGACGAACACTGAAGCTTTCTTT.

The table lists this clonotype with a few counts. The J gene is TRBJ2-3, the V gene TRBV5-1, with 7 positions matching TRBD1. CDR1 is SGHRS and CDR2 is YFSETQ in the germline V gene. With 3 bases clipped from V and 2 bases from J, the junction kept 3 bases outside the gene matches. The CDR3 sequence is 14 residues long. In nucleotides, the CDR3 is TGCGCCAGCAGCTCAGGGGGTGCCACAGATACGCAGTATTTT. It codes for CASSSGGATDTQYF. Looking up the rest from reference TRBV5-1 and TRBJ2-3 gives the full variable domain: KAGVTQTPRYLIKTRGQQVTLSCSPISGHRSVSWYQQTPGQGLQFLFEYFSETQRNKGNFPGRFSGRQFSNSRSEMNVSTLELGDSALYLCASSSGGATDTQYFGPGTRLTVL.